This passage covers 22 T cell receptor beta chains from one sample sequenced in a study of blood T cell repertoires in COVID-19. Sequenced by immunoSEQ multiplex PCR; TCRdb stores in-frame clones only, minus some. The sample has around 220,000 clones, around nine tenths seen once; the top ten hold 1.5%. Sequencing used peripheral blood. The source is a man aged 18-30 years with active or convalescent COVID-19.

J is TRBJ2-5 and V is TRBV5-4, with 16 positions matching TRBD2. This CDR3 spans 17 amino acids. V shed 4 bases and J 4 bases; nucleotides not matched to a gene: 7. Germline V gives CDR1 SGHNT, CDR2 YYREEE (reference sequence). CDR3 in DNA: TGTGCCAGCAGCCCGGGACTAGCGGGAGGGCCATTAGAGACCCAGTACTTC. Encoded protein: CASSPGLAGGPLETQYF.

V usage is TRBV2 and J usage is TRBJ1-5, with D uncertain. The germline CDR1 and CDR2 sequences are SNHLY and FYNNEI. V was trimmed by 2 bases and J by 9 bases, leaving 20 bases between them. The CDR3 contains 16 residues. DNA for the CDR3: TGTGCCAGCAGTGAAACGAGAGGGATGAGTACCCGGCCCCAGCATTTT. Protein product: CASSETRGMSTRPQHF.

J is TRBJ1-1 and V is TRBV7-8, with a possible D match to TRBD1 (6 bases). Trimming took 1 base from V and 11 from J, leaving 26 bases between them. Germline CDR1 reads SGHVS; CDR2 reads FQNEAQ. The length of the CDR3 is 17 residues. DNA of the CDR3: TGTGCCAGCAGCTTAGGACAGGCGTTTTTATCCCCCAAAGGGGCTTTCTTT. Translating it yields CASSLGQAFLSPKGAFF.

This sequence joins TRBV10-3 and TRBJ1-6; no definite D call. Between the trimmed V and J ends, which lost 6 bases and 9 bases, there was a span of 9 bases. Germline-derived CDR1 and CDR2 are ENHRY and SYGVKD. The CDR3 totals 12 residues. The CDR3 is CAIRGYGSPLHF. As DNA, the CDR3 is TGTGCCATCAGGGGCTACGGTTCACCCCTCCACTTT.

V gene TRBV15 combines with J gene TRBJ1-3, with 7 nucleotides matching TRBD1. With V trimmed by 1 base and J by 0 bases, 6 bases remained unmatched. The CDR3 runs to 17 residues. Germline-derived CDR1 and CDR2 are LNHNV and YYDKDF (reference sequence). CDR3 region: CATSRGEGGRSGNTIYF. CDR3 bases: TGTGCCACCAGCAGAGGGGAAGGGGGCCGCTCTGGAAACACCATATATTTT.

The CDR3 DNA reads as TGTGCCAGCAGTTACCCCCCCCAGGGTAATGAAAAACTGTTTTTT. Protein sequence: CASSYPPQGNEKLFF. The J gene is TRBJ1-4, the V gene TRBV6-5; a weak D match, TRBD1 (5 bases). This CDR3 contains 15 residues. The germline V and J ends were trimmed by 2 bases and 4 bases, with 11 bases remaining between them. Germline V gene data show CDR1 as MNHEY and CDR2 as SVGAGI.

V and J are TRBV6-2 or TRBV6-3 and TRBJ2-6, with a tentative D call TRBD1 (6 bases). V was cut by 6 bases and J by 1 base, with 10 bases left in between. This CDR3 has 15 residues. Germline CDR1 and CDR2: MNHEY and SVGEGT. The CDR3 DNA sequence: TGTGCCAGCAGCAGTACAGGGTCTGGGGCCAACGTCCTGACTTTC. This sequence encodes CASSSTGSGANVLTF.

The rearrangement links TRBV2 to TRBJ2-5; 9 bases map to TRBD1. CDR1 and CDR2 from the germline V gene are SNHLY and FYNNEI. V lost 8 bases, J lost 0 bases, and 7 bases stayed unmatched. CDR3 length: 15 amino acids. As DNA, the CDR3 is TGTGCCAGCTCACCGACAGGGGGATACCAAGAGACCCAGTACTTC. It yields the protein CASSPTGGYQETQYF.

V gene TRBV5-1 combines with J gene TRBJ2-7; 10 bases match TRBD2. The CDR3 loop spans 13 amino acids. J was trimmed by 4 bases and V by 3 bases; bases with no gene match: 1. Germline V gene data show CDR1 as SGHRS and CDR2 as YFSETQ. The CDR3 is CASSWTSGYEQYF. The CDR3 bases are TGCGCCAGCAGCTGGACTAGCGGTTACGAGCAGTACTTC.

The V and J genes are TRBV19 and TRBJ1-2; D gene ambiguous. The CDR3 runs 14 residues. V was shortened by 7 bases and J by 8 bases, with 20 bases between the two germline ends. Per the germline V gene, CDR1 is LNHDA and CDR2 is SQIVND (reference sequence). The CDR3 spells CASNPPEATWGYTF. CDR3 bases: TGTGCCAGTAATCCCCCCGAGGCGACTTGGGGCTACACCTTC.

The chain recombines TRBV11-3 with TRBJ2-3; D not resolved. This CDR3 is built from 13 residues. The germline V and J ends were trimmed by 4 bases and 5 bases, with 10 bases remaining between them. Germline V gene sequence: CDR1 SGHNT, CDR2 YENEEA. CDR3 DNA sequence: TGTGCCAGCAGCTACACCCGCGGAGATACGCAGTATTTT. It codes for CASSYTRGDTQYF.

The chain couples TRBV11-3 to TRBJ2-3; 8 bases agree with TRBD2. CDR3 length: 14 amino acids. Germline CDR1 is SGHNT and CDR2 is YENEEA. V shed 1 base and J 4 bases; nucleotides not matched to a gene: 1. CDR3 sequence reads: CASSLVAGSDTQYF. The CDR3 DNA reads TGTGCCAGCAGCTTAGTAGCGGGGTCAGATACGCAGTATTTT.

In its sample, this clone was seen once. The gene calls are TRBV19 and TRBJ2-7, with D possibly matching TRBD1 (6 bases). This CDR3 has 15 amino acids. Germline values: CDR1 LNHDA, CDR2 SQIVND (reference sequence). Trimming cost V 3 bases and J 5 bases, with 17 bases left between them. CDR3 protein: CASSIGGIEFDEQYF. In DNA, the CDR3 is TGTGCCAGTAGTATTGGGGGCATTGAGTTCGACGAGCAGTACTTC.

J is TRBJ1-5 and V is TRBV29-1; D remains unclear. The CDR3 has 12 amino acids. CDR1 is SQVTM, CDR2 ANQGSEA, per germline. V was clipped by 6 bases and J by 1 base, with 7 bases between them. The CDR3 DNA reads as TGCAGCGTAAGGGAGAGCAATCAGCCCCAGCATTTT. Translation gives CSVRESNQPQHF.

A few counts support this clone. The chain uses TRBV28 and TRBJ2-1, with D maybe TRBD2 (6 bases). CDR1 is MDHEN and CDR2 is SYDVKM in the germline V gene. Trimming pared 6 bases from V and 9 bases from J, leaving 24 bases between. This CDR3 region has 16 residues. Here the CDR3 reads CASRLWAGFSTSEQFF. CDR3 in DNA: TGTGCCAGCAGACTCTGGGCGGGATTCTCTACAAGTGAGCAGTTCTTC.

J is TRBJ2-1 and V is TRBV29-1, with D possibly matching TRBD1 (6 bases). V was shortened by 3 bases and J by 6 bases, with 12 bases between the two germline ends. The CDR3 sequence is 13 residues long. Germline-derived CDR1 and CDR2 are SQVTM and ANQGSEA. The CDR3 nucleotides read TGCAGCGTTGACAGGGGCCGGACCAATGAGCAGTTCTTC. Encoded protein: CSVDRGRTNEQFF.

The rearrangement uses TRBV6-6 and TRBJ2-7, with D hard to call. V lost 7 bases and J 2 bases, leaving 12 bases between the germline ends. The V gene's germline CDR1 is MNHNY and CDR2 SVGAGI (reference sequence). The CDR3 has 13 amino acids. The CDR3 is CASKLGFPYEQYF. DNA of the CDR3: TGTGCCAGCAAGCTAGGTTTCCCCTACGAGCAGTACTTC.

This chain links TRBV10-2 with TRBJ2-7; D gene uncertain. Germline V gene data show CDR1 as WSHSY and CDR2 as SAAADI. Deletions cut 4 bases from V and 2 bases from J, with 9 bases between. The CDR3 has 13 amino acids. CDR3 region: CASSANLAYEQYF. DNA for the CDR3: TGCGCCAGCAGTGCTAACCTCGCCTACGAGCAGTACTTC.

This clone has just one count. The V and J genes are TRBV2 and TRBJ1-5; D possibly corresponds to TRBD1 (5 bases). CDR3 length: 13 amino acids. Trimming took off 7 bases at V and 4 bases at J, with 11 bases between the two ends. Germline V gene data show CDR1 as SNHLY and CDR2 as FYNNEI. In nucleotides, the CDR3 is TGTGCCAGCACCTTTGGACAAAATCAGCCCCAGCATTTT. It specifies CASTFGQNQPQHF.

The gene calls are TRBV5-1 and TRBJ1-2; D might be TRBD1 (5 bases). The CDR3 spans 16 residues. V dropped 0 bases and J dropped 4 bases, with 16 bases sitting between them. Germline V lookup: CDR1 SGHRS, CDR2 YFSETQ. CDR3 region: CASSLAAGPGSYGYTF. The CDR3, as DNA: TGCGCCAGCAGCTTGGCGGCAGGGCCCGGGAGCTATGGCTACACCTTC.

The rearrangement uses TRBV30 and TRBJ1-4; D is unresolved. Trimming removed 0 bases from V and 5 bases from J, with 13 bases in between. This CDR3 has 15 amino acids. The V gene's germline CDR1 is GTSNPN and CDR2 SVGIG (reference sequence). CDR3 sequence: CAWSVPGSTNEKLFF. CDR3 DNA: TGTGCCTGGAGTGTACCTGGCAGTACCAATGAAAAACTGTTTTTT.

The chain has TRBV18 and TRBJ1-1; no clear D. From germline, CDR1 is KGHSH and CDR2 LQKENI. CDR3 length equals 15 residues. Trimming took 3 bases from V and 0 from J, leaving 11 bases between them. The CDR3 nucleotides are TGTGCCAGCTCACCCATGGCAGGCATGAACACTGAAGCTTTCTTT. Translating it yields CASSPMAGMNTEAFF.